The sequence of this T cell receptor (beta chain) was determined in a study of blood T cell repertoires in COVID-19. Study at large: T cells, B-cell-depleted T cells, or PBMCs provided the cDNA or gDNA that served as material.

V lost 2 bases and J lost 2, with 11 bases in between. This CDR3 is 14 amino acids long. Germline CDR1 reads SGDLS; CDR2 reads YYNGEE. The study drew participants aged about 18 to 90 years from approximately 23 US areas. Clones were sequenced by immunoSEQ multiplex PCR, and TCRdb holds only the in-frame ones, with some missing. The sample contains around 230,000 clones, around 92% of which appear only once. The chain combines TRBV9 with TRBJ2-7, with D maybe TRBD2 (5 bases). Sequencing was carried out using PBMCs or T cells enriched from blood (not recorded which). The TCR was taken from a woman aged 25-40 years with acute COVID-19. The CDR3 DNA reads TGTGCCAGCAGCGTGACGGGAAGTCCCTACGAGCAGTACTTC. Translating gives CASSVTGSPYEQYF.